A single sample gave rise to the 7 T cell receptor beta chains below, sequenced in a study of T-cell reconstitution after alpha-beta-depleted transplantation in children. TCRbeta library construction was performed incorporating unique molecular identifiers. Via MiXCR, TCRdb re-called the PCR reads, giving one row per CDR3 protein. Of about 610,000 distinct CDR3 sequences in the sample, about 10% are singletons; the top ten hold roughly 3.9%. The source was PBMCs from the stem cell graft donor, collected from the stem cell graft. These receptors were collected from a human donor who donated a stem cell graft to a child with acute myeloid leukemia.

The J gene is TRBJ1-5, the V gene TRBV12-3 or TRBV12-4; the D gene is possibly TRBD1 (6 bases). The CDR3 is made up of 16 amino acids. V was cut by 6 bases and J by 4 bases, with 19 bases left in between. The CDR3 DNA reads TGTGCCAGCAGCCCTAGGGGGGGCGAATGGAATCAGCCCCAGCATTTT. It encodes CASSPRGGEWNQPQHF.

The chain has TRBV12-3 or TRBV12-4 and TRBJ2-7, with 14 bases aligning to TRBD2. With 5 bases clipped from V and 7 bases from J, the junction kept 10 bases outside the gene matches. The length of the CDR3 is 16 residues. CDR3 sequence reads: CASSQGLAGAFLEQYF. In DNA form, the CDR3 reads TGTGCCAGCAGTCAGGGACTAGCGGGAGCCTTCCTTGAGCAGTACTTC.

This clonotype came up a few times. The genes are TRBV7-2 and TRBJ2-1; no clear D gene. Germline V CDR1 and CDR2: SGHTA, FQGNSA. The V and J ends lost 1 base and 2 bases respectively, with 12 bases between them. CDR3 length: 16 amino acids. The CDR3 region is CASSLDFSFTYNEQFF. DNA of the CDR3: TGTGCCAGCAGCTTAGATTTTTCCTTTACCTACAATGAGCAGTTCTTC.

The V call is TRBV28, the J call TRBJ2-1; D gene ambiguous. V was pared by 10 bases and J by 3 bases, with 16 bases between. Germline V gives CDR1 MDHEN, CDR2 SYDVKM. The CDR3 runs 14 residues. CDR3 sequence (DNA): TGTGCCATGAGCCCCGGGCCCCGCTACAATGAGCAGTTCTTC. Translating it yields CAMSPGPRYNEQFF.

This clonotype was seen a handful of times. The V gene is TRBV5-4, the J gene TRBJ2-2; D gene unclear. CDR3 size: 14 residues. CDR1 is SGHNT, CDR2 YYREEE, per germline (reference sequence). Trimming took off 6 bases at V and 1 base at J, with 10 bases between the two ends. In DNA form, the CDR3 reads TGTGCCAGCACCGCACTATTGAACACCGGGGAGCTGTTTTTT. It specifies CASTALLNTGELFF.

The chain recombines TRBV12-3 or TRBV12-4 with TRBJ2-1, with 10 nucleotides matching TRBD2. This CDR3 is 16 amino acids long. V trimming: 4 bases; J trimming: 4 bases; junction bases outside the gene matches: 7. The CDR3 DNA reads as TGTGCCAGCAGTTATCGGCTAGCGGGAGAGTACAATGAGCAGTTCTTC. Amino acids: CASSYRLAGEYNEQFF.

Worth noting for this clonotype: Possible read error: a much larger clone is one base away. The gene calls are TRBV7-9 and TRBJ2-5; 7 bases are shared with TRBD2. Germline-derived CDR1 and CDR2 are SEHNR and FQNEAQ (reference sequence). This CDR3 comprises 14 residues. With 6 bases clipped from V and 5 bases from J, the junction kept 9 bases outside the gene matches. As DNA, the CDR3 is TGTGCCAGCAGTACAAGCGGGAAGAGGGAGACCCAGTACTTC. Protein product: CASSTSGKRETQYF.